A selection of T cell receptor beta chains follows, all from one sample in a study of Ad26.COV2.S vaccination and SARS-CoV-2 variants. Generated by immunoSEQ multiplex PCR, the TCRdb table keeps only in-frame clones and is missing some. The profile covers a few hundred thousand clones, with roughly 88% appearing a single time and around 5.5% taken by the ten largest. The source was peripheral blood, collected in a trial of Ad26.COV2.S vaccine versus placebo. These receptors were collected from a person aged 18 to 59 who received the Ad26.COV2.S COVID-19 vaccine or a placebo. Each CDR3 is given with its conserved first and last residue. D genes are given only for firm matches. Not all rows give a size; the values are once, few, many and, for expanded clones, a class.

TRBJ1-5,TRBV15,.,.,17,TGTGCCACCAGCAGCAAGTTACTCGGTTTCTCTAATCAGCCCCAGCATTTT,CATSSKLLGFSNQPQHF
TRBJ1-2,TRBV5-5,.,.,15,TGTGCCAGCAGCTTGGCGCTCACGAGCCTTAATGGCTACACCTTC,CASSLALTSLNGYTF
TRBJ2-5,TRBV7-6,.,TRBD1,15,TGTGCCAGCAGCTCTCCGACAGGGCCCCAAGAGACCCAGTACTTC,CASSSPTGPQETQYF
TRBJ1-6,TRBV19,.,.,14,TGTGCCAGTAGTAGAGCTGCCGTAAATTCACCCCTCCACTTT,CASSRAAVNSPLHF
TRBJ2-1,TRBV4-3,.,.,15,TGCGCCAGCAGCCAGGGGGGACGGGGTGCAGGTGAGCAGTTCTTC,CASSQGGRGAGEQFF
TRBJ2-2,TRBV28,.,.,15,TGTGCCAGCCTCCGGAGGAGGGGTAACACCGGGGAGCTGTTTTTT,CASLRRRGNTGELFF
TRBJ1-2,TRBV19,.,TRBD1,14,TGTGCCAGTAGTATGGTACCGGGACAGGGGAGCTACACCTTC,CASSMVPGQGSYTF
TRBJ1-6,TRBV14,few,TRBD1,17,TGTGCCAGCAGCCACCTCAAGGGGGCAAATAAACGGTCACCCCTCCACTTT,CASSHLKGANKRSPLHF
TRBJ1-1,TRBV7-3,.,.,11,TGTGCCAGCAGCTCAAACACTGAAGCTTTCTTT,CASSSNTEAFF
TRBJ2-1,TRBV27,.,.,13,TGTGCCAGCAGTTGGCTAGCTTACAATGAGCAGTTCTTC,CASSWLAYNEQFF
TRBJ2-2,TRBV9,.,.,15,TGTGCCAGCAGCGACCCTTTGGGAAAGGTCGGGGAGCTGTTTTTT,CASSDPLGKVGELFF
TRBJ2-3,TRBV7-2,.,.,15,TGTGCCAGCAGCGCTCACTACGGGACCACAGATACGCAGTATTTT,CASSAHYGTTDTQYF
TRBJ1-1,TRBV5-5,.,.,15,TGTGCCAGCAGCTTGGCCGTACTGGGGAACACTGAAGCTTTCTTT,CASSLAVLGNTEAFF
TRBJ1-6,TRBV19,.,.,15,TGTGCCAGTAGTATTGAGACAAGCCCGTATTCACCCCTCCACTTT,CASSIETSPYSPLHF
TRBJ1-5,TRBV6-5,few,.,12,TGTGCCAGCCGGGCCTTCAATCAGCCCCAGCATTTT,CASRAFNQPQHF
TRBJ2-1,TRBV5-1,.,TRBD1,16,TGCGCCAGCACCCGCCTTACTTTGGGACAGGGGAATGAGCAGTTCTTC,CASTRLTLGQGNEQFF
TRBJ2-1,TRBV3-1/TRBV3-2,.,.,16,TGTGCCAGCAGCGAGTACCGGACTTACTCCTACAATGAGCAGTTCTTC,CASSEYRTYSYNEQFF
TRBJ1-1,TRBV6-5,.,.,14,TGTGCCAGCAGTTCGACATCTGTGAACACTGAAGCTTTCTTT,CASSSTSVNTEAFF
TRBJ2-2,TRBV6-6,.,.,14,TGTGCCAGCAGTTCCCCTCAGGGGACCGGGGAGCTGTTTTTT,CASSSPQGTGELFF
TRBJ1-5,TRBV6-2/TRBV6-3,few,.,14,TGTGCCAGCAGTTCGGGGTATGGCAATCAGCCCCAGCATTTT,CASSSGYGNQPQHF
TRBJ2-1,TRBV2,.,.,15,TGTGCCAGCAAAAGTTCGGCGGGCTCCTACAATGAGCAGTTCTTC,CASKSSAGSYNEQFF
TRBJ2-2,TRBV29-1,.,.,14,TGCAGCGTTGCAATCGCCTGGAACACCGGGGAGCTGTTTTTT,CSVAIAWNTGELFF
TRBJ2-7,TRBV6-2/TRBV6-3,once,.,15,TGTGCCAGCAGTTCCAGGGGGGGACCGTCCTACGAGCAGTACTTC,CASSSRGGPSYEQYF
TRBJ2-1,TRBV5-1,.,TRBD2,18,TGCGCCAGTCGTTCTGGGACTAGCGGGAGTATCGTAAACAATGAGCAGTTCTTC,CASRSGTSGSIVNNEQFF
TRBJ2-7,TRBV18,.,TRBD1,14,TGTGCCAGCTCATCTGGGACAGGCTCCTACGAGCAGTACTTC,CASSSGTGSYEQYF
TRBJ1-2,TRBV2,.,.,12,TGTGCCAGAAACGGGGGGGCCCGCGGCTACACCTTC,CARNGGARGYTF
TRBJ2-1,TRBV7-9,.,.,15,TGTGCCAGCACGGCAGAGATTAACTCCTACAATGAGCAGTTCTTC,CASTAEINSYNEQFF
TRBJ1-1,TRBV9,.,.,15,TGTGCCAGCAGCGTACAGGGGCACCTGAACACTGAAGCTTTCTTT,CASSVQGHLNTEAFF
TRBJ2-3,TRBV19,.,.,17,TGTGCCAGTAGTATTATCTCAAAAGCGGAGGGGGCAGATACGCAGTATTTT,CASSIISKAEGADTQYF
TRBJ1-5,TRBV4-1,.,TRBD1,17,TGCGCCAGCAGCCAAGTACCAGGGGGTCTTAGCAATCAGCCCCAGCATTTT,CASSQVPGGLSNQPQHF
TRBJ2-5,TRBV10-3,few,TRBD2,15,TGTGCCATCAGTATAGGACTAGCGCAAAAAGAGACCCAGTACTTC,CAISIGLAQKETQYF
TRBJ2-1,TRBV2,once,TRBD2,15,TGTGCCAGCAGTGAAAAGCTAGCGGTGGGGGATGAGCAGTTCTTC,CASSEKLAVGDEQFF
TRBJ2-1,TRBV6-5,.,.,13,TGTGCCAGCGGGGGCCCGTCCTACAATGAGCAGTTCTTC,CASGGPSYNEQFF
TRBJ2-7,TRBV27,.,.,15,TGTGCCAGCAGTTTTTTCGGGGACTCCCTCTACGAGCAGTACTTC,CASSFFGDSLYEQYF
TRBJ1-1,TRBV7-9,.,.,15,TGTGCCAGCAGCCTATTGGTGGGTGGTCAGGGGGAAGCTTTCTTT,CASSLLVGGQGEAFF
TRBJ1-1,TRBV6-5,.,.,11,TGTGCCAGCGGAATGAACACTGAAGCTTTCTTT,CASGMNTEAFF
TRBJ2-1,TRBV7-9,.,TRBD2,19,TGTGCCAGCAGCCCCCCGGGACTAGCGGGGGGAAGCTCCTACAATGAGCAGTTCTTC,CASSPPGLAGGSSYNEQFF
TRBJ1-2,TRBV5-6,.,.,14,TGTGCCAGCAGCTTGTGGCAGGCTAACTATGGCTACACCTTC,CASSLWQANYGYTF
TRBJ2-3,TRBV6-1,once,TRBD2,17,TGTGCCAGCAGTGTGGGGTCTAGCGGGGGGCCCACAGATACGCAGTATTTT,CASSVGSSGGPTDTQYF